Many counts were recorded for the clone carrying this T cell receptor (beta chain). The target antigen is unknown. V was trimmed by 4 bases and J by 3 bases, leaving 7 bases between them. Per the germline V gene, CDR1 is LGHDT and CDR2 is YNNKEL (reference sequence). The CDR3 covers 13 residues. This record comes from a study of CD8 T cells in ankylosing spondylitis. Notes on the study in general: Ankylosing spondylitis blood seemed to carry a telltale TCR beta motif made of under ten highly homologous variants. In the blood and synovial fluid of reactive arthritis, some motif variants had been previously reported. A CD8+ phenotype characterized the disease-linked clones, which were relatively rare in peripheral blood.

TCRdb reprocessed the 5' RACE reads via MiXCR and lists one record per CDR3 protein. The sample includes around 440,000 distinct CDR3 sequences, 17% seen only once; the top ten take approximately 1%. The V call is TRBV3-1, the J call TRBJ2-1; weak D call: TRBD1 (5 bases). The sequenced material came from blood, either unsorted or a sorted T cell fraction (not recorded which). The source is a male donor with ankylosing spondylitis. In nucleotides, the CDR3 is TGTGCCAGCAGCCCCCAGGGCTACAATGAGCAGTTCTTC. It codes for CASSPQGYNEQFF.